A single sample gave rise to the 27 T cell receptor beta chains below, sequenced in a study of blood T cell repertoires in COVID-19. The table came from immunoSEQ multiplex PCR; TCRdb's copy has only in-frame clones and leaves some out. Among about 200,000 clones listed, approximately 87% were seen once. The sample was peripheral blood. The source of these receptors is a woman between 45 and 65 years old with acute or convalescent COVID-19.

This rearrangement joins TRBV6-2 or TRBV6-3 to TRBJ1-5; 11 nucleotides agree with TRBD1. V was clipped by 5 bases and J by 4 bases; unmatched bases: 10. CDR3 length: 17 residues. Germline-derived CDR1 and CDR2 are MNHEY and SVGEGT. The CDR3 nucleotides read TGTGCCAGCAGTGCAAGGACAGGGGGCCGGGGGAATCAGCCCCAGCATTTT. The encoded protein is CASSARTGGRGNQPQHF.

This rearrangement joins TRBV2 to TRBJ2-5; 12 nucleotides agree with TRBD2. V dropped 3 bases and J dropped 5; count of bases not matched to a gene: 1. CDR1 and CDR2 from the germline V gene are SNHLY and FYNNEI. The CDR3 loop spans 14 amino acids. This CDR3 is CASSETSGGETQYF. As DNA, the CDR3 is TGTGCCAGCAGTGAGACTAGCGGGGGTGAGACCCAGTACTTC.

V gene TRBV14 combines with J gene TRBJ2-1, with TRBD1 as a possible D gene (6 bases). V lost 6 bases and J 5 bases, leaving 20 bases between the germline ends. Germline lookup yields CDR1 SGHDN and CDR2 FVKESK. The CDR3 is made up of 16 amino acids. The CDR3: CASSDLRGLVDNEQFF. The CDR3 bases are TGTGCCAGCAGTGACCTCAGGGGCCTTGTCGACAATGAGCAGTTCTTC.

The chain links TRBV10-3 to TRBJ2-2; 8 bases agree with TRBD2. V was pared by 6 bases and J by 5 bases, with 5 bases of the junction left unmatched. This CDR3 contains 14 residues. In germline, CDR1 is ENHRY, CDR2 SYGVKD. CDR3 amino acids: CAIRGLGETGELFF. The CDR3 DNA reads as TGTGCCATCAGGGGACTAGGTGAAACCGGGGAGCTGTTTTTT.

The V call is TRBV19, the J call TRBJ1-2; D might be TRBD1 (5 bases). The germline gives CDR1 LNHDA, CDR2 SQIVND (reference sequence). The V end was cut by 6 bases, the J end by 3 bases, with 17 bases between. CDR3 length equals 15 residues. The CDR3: CASSRTIRRDYGYTF. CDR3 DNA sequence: TGTGCCAGTAGCCGGACAATACGCCGCGACTATGGCTACACCTTC. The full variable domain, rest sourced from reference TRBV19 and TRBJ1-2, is DGGITQSPKYLFRKEGQNVTLSCEQNLNHDAMYWYRQDPGQGLRLIYYSQIVNDFQKGDIAEGYSVSREKKESFPLTVTSAQKNPTAFYLCASSRTIRRDYGYTFGSGTRLTVV.

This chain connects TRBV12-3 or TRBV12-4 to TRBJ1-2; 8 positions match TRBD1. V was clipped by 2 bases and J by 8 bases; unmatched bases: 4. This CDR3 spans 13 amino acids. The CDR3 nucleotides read TGTGCCAGCAGTTTACAGGGGGCGGGAGGCTACACCTTC. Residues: CASSLQGAGGYTF.

In DNA, the CDR3 is TGCAGTGCCAAACAGGGGATAGGCTACACCTTC. It yields the protein CSAKQGIGYTF. J is TRBJ1-2 and V is TRBV20-1; TRBD1 matches 7 bases. In germline, CDR1 is DFQATT, CDR2 SNEGSKA (reference sequence). The ends lost 6 bases at V and 8 bases at J; junction bases unmatched: 6. CDR3 length: 11 residues.

DNA for the CDR3: TGTGCCAGCAGCCCCTGGACAGGGAATGAAGCTTTCTTT. It codes for CASSPWTGNEAFF. The V and J genes are TRBV5-8 and TRBJ1-1, with 8 bases identical to TRBD1. With 4 bases clipped from V and 7 bases from J, the junction kept 6 bases outside the gene matches. Germline CDR1 reads SGHTS; CDR2 reads YDEGEE. The CDR3 has 13 amino acids.

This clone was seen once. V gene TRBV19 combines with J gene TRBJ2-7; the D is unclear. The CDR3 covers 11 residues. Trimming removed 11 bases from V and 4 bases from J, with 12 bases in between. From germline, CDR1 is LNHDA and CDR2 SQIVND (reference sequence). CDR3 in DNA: TGTGCCTCCAAAGATCAGTACGAGCAGTACTTC. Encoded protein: CASKDQYEQYF.

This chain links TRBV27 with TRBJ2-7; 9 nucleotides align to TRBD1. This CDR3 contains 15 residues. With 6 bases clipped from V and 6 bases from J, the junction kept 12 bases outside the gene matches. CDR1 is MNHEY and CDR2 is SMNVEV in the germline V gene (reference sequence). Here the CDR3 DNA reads TGTGCCAGCAGAACGGGACAGGGATGGCATGGCGAGCAGTACTTC. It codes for CASRTGQGWHGEQYF.

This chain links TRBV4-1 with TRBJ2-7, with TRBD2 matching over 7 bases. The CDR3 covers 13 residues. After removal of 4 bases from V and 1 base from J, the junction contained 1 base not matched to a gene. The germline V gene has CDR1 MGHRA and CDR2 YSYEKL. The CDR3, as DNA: TGCGCCAGCAGCCCGGGACTATCCTACGAGCAGTACTTC. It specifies CASSPGLSYEQYF.

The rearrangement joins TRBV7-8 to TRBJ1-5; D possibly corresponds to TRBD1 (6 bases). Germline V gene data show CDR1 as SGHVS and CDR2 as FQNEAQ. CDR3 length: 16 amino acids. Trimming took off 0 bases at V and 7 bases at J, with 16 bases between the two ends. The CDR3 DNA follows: TGTGCCAGCAGCTTAGCTCTACAGGGTCTAAAACAGCCCCAGCATTTT. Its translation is CASSLALQGLKQPQHF.

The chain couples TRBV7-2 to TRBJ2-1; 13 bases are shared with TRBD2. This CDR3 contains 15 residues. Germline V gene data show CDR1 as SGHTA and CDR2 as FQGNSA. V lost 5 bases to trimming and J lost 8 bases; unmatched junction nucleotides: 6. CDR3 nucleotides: TGTGCCAGCAGCCCTCAAGGACTAGCGGGAGATGAGCAGTTCTTC. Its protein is CASSPQGLAGDEQFF.

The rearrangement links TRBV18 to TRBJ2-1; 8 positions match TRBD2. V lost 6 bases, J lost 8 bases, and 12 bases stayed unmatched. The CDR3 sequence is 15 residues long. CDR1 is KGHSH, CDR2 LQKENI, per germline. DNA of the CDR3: TGTGCCAGCTCGCAACGGGAGGGTCTGAGGGATGAGCAGTTCTTC. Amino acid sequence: CASSQREGLRDEQFF.

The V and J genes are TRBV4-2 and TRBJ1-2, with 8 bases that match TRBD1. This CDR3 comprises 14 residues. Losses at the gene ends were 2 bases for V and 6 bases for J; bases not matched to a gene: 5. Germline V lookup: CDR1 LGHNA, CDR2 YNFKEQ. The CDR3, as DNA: TGTGCCAGCAGCCAACCGGGACAGGCAAATGGCTACACCTTC. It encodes CASSQPGQANGYTF.

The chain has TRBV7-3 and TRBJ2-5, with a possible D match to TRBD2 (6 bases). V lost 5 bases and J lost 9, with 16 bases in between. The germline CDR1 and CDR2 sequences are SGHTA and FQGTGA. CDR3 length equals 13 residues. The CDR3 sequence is CASSPQGPGAQYF. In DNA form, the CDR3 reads TGTGCCAGCAGCCCCCAAGGCCCGGGGGCCCAGTACTTC.

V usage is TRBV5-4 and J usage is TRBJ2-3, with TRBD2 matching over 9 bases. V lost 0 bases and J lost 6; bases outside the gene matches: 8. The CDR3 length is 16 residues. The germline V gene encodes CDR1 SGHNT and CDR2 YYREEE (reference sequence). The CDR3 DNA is TGTGCCAGCAGCTTGGCTAAACTAGCGGGCTGGGATACGCAGTATTTT. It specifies CASSLAKLAGWDTQYF.

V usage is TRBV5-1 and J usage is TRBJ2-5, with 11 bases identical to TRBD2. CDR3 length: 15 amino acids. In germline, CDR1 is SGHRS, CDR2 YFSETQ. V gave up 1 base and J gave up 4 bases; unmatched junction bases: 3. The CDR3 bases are TGCGCCAGCAGCTTGAACCTAGCGGGGGGAGAGACCCAGTACTTC. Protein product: CASSLNLAGGETQYF.

The CDR3 loop reads CASGYREETQYF. The CDR3 DNA follows: TGTGCCAGCGGTTACAGGGAAGAGACCCAGTACTTC. The rearrangement links TRBV27 to TRBJ2-5; possible D gene TRBD1, 6 bases. V was cut by 8 bases and J by 3 bases, with 10 bases left in between. This CDR3 has 12 residues. Per the germline V gene, CDR1 is MNHEY and CDR2 is SMNVEV (reference sequence).

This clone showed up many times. CDR3 sequence (DNA): TGCGCCAGCAGCCAAGATATCTGGCCACCCCTCCACTTT. This codes for CASSQDIWPPLHF. This chain uses TRBV4-1 with TRBJ1-6; D unresolved. Germline assignment: CDR1 MGHRA and CDR2 YSYEKL. CDR3 length equals 13 residues. Trimming stripped 0 bases from V and 11 bases from J, with 8 bases between.

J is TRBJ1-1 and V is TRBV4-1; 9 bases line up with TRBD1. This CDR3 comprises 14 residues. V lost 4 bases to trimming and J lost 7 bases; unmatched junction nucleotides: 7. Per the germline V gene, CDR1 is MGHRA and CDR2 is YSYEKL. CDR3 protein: CASSRTGAGNEAFF. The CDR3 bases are TGCGCCAGCAGCCGGACAGGGGCTGGGAATGAAGCTTTCTTT.

The CDR3 DNA is TGTGCCAGCAGCCAAACTAGCGGAGACTACAATGAGCAGTTCTTC. Its translation: CASSQTSGDYNEQFF. J is TRBJ2-1 and V is TRBV3-1 (or the pseudogene TRBV3-2); 8 bases align to TRBD2. Trimming cost V 2 bases and J 3 bases; bases outside gene matches: 3. Per the germline V gene, CDR1 is LGHDT and CDR2 is YNNKEL (reference sequence). The CDR3 totals 15 residues.

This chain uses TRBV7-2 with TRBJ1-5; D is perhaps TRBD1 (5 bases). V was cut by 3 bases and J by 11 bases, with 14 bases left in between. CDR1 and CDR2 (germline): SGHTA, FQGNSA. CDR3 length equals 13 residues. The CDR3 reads CASSFDQGSSQHF. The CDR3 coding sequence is TGTGCCAGCAGCTTCGACCAGGGATCGTCCCAGCATTTT. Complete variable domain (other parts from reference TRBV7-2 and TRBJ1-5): GAGVSQSPSNKVTEKGKDVELRCDPISGHTALYWYRQSLGQGLEFLIYFQGNSAPDKSGLPSDRFSAERTGGSVSTLTIQRTQQEDSAVYLCASSFDQGSSQHFGDGTRLSIL.

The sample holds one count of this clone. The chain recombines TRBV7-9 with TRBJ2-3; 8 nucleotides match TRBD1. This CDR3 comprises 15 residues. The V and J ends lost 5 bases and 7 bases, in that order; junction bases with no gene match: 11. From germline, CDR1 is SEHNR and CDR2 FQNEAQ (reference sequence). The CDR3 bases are TGTGCCAGCAGCATCCCAGTGACAGGGGTAAATACGCAGTATTTT. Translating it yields CASSIPVTGVNTQYF.

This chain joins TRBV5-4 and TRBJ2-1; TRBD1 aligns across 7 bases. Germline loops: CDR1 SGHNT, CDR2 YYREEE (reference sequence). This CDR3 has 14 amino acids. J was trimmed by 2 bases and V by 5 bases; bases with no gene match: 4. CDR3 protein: CASREQGTYNEQFF. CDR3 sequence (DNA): TGTGCCAGCAGGGAACAGGGGACCTACAATGAGCAGTTCTTC.

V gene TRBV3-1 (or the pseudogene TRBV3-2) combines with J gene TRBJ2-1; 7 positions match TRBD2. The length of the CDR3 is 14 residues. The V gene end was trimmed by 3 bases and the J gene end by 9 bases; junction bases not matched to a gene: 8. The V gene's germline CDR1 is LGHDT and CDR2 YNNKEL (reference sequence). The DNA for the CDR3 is TGTGCCAGCAGCCATCCCCGGACTAGTAGTGAGCAGTTCTTC. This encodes CASSHPRTSSEQFF.

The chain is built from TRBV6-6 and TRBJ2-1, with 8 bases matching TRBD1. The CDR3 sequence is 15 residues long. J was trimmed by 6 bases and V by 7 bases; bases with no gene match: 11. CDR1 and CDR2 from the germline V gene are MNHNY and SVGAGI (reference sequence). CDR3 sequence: CASKPGTGGVNEQFF. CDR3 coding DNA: TGTGCCAGCAAGCCGGGAACAGGGGGTGTCAATGAGCAGTTCTTC.